The present TCR beta chain was sequenced within a study of T cells in Graves' hyperthyroidism and ophthalmopathy. There were TCR beta CDR3 regions amplified from RNA transcripts. The TCR CDR3 first-round RT-PCR relied on the HTBI primer set. Using its own MiXCR run on the multiplex PCR reads, TCRdb lists one record per CDR3 protein. The top ten hold under 10% of the sample, which has 700,000 or so distinct CDR3 sequences, about a sixth seen once. This TCR derives from a man younger than 35 with Graves' hyperthyroidism. The material sequenced was blood.

As DNA, the CDR3 is TGCAGTGTCAGGGGGCAGAGGGGGACTGAAGCTTTCTTT. Its protein is CSVRGQRGTEAFF. This rearrangement joins TRBV20-1 to TRBJ1-1, with TRBD1 matching 8 bases. Germline CDR1 is DFQATT and CDR2 is SNEGSKA (reference sequence). After removal of 7 bases from V and 5 bases from J, the junction contained 9 bases not matched to a gene. The CDR3 loop spans 13 amino acids.